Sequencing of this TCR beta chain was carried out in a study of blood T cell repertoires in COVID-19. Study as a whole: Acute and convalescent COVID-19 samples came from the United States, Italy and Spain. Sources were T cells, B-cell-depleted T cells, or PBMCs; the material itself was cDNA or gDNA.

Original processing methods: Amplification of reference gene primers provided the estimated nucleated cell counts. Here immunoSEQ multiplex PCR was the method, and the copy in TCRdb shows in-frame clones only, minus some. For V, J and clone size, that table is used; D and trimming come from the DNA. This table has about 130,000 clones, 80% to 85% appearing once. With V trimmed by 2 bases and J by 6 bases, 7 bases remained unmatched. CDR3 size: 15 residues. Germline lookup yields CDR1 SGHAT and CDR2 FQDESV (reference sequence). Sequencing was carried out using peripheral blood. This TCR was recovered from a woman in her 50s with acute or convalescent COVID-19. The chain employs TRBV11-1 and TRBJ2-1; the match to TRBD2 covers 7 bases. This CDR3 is CASSLFSSGANEQFF. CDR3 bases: TGTGCCAGCAGCTTATTTTCTAGCGGCGCCAATGAGCAGTTCTTC.